What follows is one T cell receptor (beta chain) and its context. Its antigen is unidentified. The V end lost 0 bases, the J end lost 6 bases, and 12 bases lay between the germline ends. The CDR3 is 15 residues long. Germline CDR1 and CDR2: SGHAT and FQNNGV. The data belong to a study of cytomegalovirus exposure and HLA in healthy donors. Vbeta (60) and Jbeta (13) primers were used in the PCR. Data came from immunoSEQ multiplex PCR; TCRdb stores just in-frame clones and leaves some out. Among more than 150,000 clones, more than 75% were seen once, and the ten largest hold 1.5% to 1.9%. Whole-study findings and limits: Rates of TCR association differed by HLA locus in a later analysis, with DRB1 highest and HLA-C lowest. A few CMV-associated chains were confirmed in vitro to be specific for CMV antigens.

The sequenced sample was PBMCs. The rearrangement uses TRBV11-2 and TRBJ1-5, with D perhaps TRBD1 (6 bases). The clonotype comes from a man aged 35 to 55 in good health and CMV-seronegative. CDR3 region: CASSLDTGRGQPQHF. The CDR3 nucleotides read TGTGCCAGCAGCTTAGACACAGGGCGAGGTCAGCCCCAGCATTTT.